This T cell receptor delta chain comes out of a study of gammadelta T cells in human blood (TCRdb year 2020). What the work shows at the level of the full study, not this receptor alone: In the study, polyclonal expansion of innate gamma-delta T cells immediately after birth was reported to appear to be driven by microbial exposure.

The V end gives up 5 bases and the J end 2 bases, leaving 9 bases in the junction not matched to a gene. The germline V gene supplies CDR1 GEAIGNYY and CDR2 EKD. The CDR3 numbers 19 residues from cysteine through phenylalanine. Just CDR3 DNA is preserved here, 57 bases in frame from base 1. Concerning this clone itself: Its antigen is still unknown. A single base is all that separates this from a far larger clone, so a read error is likely.

Library construction relied on RT-PCR. The run used an Illumina MiSeq. TCRdb called clones afresh from the public reads with CATT; identical DNA rows were later merged. Counted in this sample were 490 or so delta-chain clones; around three fifths of them appeared once. Roughly 51% of the sample lies in the top ten. The V and J segments used are TRDV2 and TRDJ3; 12 junctional bases match TRDD3. The sequencing input was non-Vgamma9Vdelta2 gamma-delta T cells from fetal blood. This sequence was found in a human fetus. The CDR3 reads as follows: CACGPINWGIPWDTRQMFF. The DNA sequence reads TGTGCCTGTGGCCCCATTAACTGGGGGATACCCTGGGACACCCGACAGATGTTTTTC.